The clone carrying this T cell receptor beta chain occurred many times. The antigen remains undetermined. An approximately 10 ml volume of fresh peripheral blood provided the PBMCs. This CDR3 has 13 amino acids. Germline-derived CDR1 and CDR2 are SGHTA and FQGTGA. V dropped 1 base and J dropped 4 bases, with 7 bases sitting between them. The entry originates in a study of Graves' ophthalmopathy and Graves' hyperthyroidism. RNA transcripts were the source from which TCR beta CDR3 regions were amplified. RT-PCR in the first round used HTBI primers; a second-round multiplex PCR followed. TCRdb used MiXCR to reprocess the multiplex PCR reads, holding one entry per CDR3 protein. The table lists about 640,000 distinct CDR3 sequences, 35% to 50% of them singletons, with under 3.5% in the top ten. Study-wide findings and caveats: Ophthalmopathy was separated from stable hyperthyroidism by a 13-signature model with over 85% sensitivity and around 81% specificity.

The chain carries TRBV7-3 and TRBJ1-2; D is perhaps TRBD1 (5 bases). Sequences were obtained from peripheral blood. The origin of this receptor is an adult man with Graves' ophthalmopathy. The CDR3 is CASSLNGGYGYTF. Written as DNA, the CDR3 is TGTGCCAGCAGCTTAAACGGGGGCTATGGCTACACCTTC.